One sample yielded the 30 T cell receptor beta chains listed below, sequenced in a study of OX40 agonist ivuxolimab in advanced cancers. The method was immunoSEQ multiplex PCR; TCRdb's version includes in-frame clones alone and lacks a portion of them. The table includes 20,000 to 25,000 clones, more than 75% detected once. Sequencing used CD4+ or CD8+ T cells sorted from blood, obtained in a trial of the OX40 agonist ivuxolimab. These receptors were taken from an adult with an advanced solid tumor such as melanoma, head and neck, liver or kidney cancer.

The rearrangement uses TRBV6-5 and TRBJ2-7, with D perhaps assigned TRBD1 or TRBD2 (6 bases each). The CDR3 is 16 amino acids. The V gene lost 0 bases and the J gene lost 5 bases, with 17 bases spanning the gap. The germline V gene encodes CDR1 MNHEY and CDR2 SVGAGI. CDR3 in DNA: TGTGCCAGCAGTTACTCGCAACTAGTGGGGGGCCACGAGCAGTACTTC. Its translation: CASSYSQLVGGHEQYF.

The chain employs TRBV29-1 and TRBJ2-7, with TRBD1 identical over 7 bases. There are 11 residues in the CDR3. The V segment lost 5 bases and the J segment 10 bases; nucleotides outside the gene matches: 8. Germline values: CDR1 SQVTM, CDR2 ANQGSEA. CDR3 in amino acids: CSVKGTEEQYF. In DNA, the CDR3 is TGCAGCGTTAAAGGGACAGAAGAACAGTACTTC.

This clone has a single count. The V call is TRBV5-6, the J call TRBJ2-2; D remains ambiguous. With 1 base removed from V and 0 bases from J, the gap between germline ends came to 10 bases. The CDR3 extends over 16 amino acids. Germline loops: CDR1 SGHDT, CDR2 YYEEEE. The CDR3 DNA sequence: TGTGCCAGCAGCTTGTGGCGTGAAACGAACACCGGGGAGCTGTTTTTT. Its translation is CASSLWRETNTGELFF.

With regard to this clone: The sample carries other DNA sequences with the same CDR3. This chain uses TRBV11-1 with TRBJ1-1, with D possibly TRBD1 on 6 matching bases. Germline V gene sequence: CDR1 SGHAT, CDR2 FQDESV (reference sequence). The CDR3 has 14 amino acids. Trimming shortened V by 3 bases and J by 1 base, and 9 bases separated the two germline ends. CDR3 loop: CASSFGGTNTEAFF. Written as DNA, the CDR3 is TGTGCCAGCAGCTTCGGGGGCACGAACACTGAAGCTTTCTTT. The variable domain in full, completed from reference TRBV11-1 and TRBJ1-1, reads EAEVAQSPRYKITEKSQAVAFWCDPISGHATLYWYRQILGQGPELLVQFQDESVVDDSQLPKDRFSAERLKGVDSTLKIQPAELGDSAMYLCASSFGGTNTEAFFGQGTRLTVV.

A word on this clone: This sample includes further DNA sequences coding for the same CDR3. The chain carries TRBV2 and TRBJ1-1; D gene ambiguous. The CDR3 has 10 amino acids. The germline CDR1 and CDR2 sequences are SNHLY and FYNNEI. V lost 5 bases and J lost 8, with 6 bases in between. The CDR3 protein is CASSLGEAFF. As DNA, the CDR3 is TGTGCCAGCAGTTTGGGGGAAGCTTTCTTT.

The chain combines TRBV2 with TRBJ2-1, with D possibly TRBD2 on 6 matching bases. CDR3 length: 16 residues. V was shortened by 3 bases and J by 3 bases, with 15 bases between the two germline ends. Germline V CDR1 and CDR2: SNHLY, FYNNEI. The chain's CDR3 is CASSEEEGPYYNEQFF. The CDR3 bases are TGTGCCAGCAGTGAGGAGGAGGGGCCATACTACAATGAGCAGTTCTTC.

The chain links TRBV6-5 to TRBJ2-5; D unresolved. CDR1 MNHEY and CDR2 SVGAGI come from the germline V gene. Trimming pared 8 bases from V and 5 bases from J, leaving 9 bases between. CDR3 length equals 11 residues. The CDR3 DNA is TGTGCCAGCGAAGAAGGGGAGACCCAGTACTTC. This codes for CASEEGETQYF.

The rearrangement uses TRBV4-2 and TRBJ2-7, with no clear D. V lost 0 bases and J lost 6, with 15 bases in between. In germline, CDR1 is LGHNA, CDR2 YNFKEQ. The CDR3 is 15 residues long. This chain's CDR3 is CASSQDPRGQAEQYF. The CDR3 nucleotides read TGTGCCAGCAGCCAAGATCCAAGAGGCCAGGCCGAGCAGTACTTC.

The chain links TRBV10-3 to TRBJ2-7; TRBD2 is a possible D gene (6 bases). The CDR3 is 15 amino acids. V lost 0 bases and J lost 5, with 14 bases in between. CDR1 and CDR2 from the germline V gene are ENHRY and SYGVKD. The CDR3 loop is CAISESGGAVNEQYF. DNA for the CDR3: TGTGCCATCAGTGAGTCGGGGGGTGCGGTGAACGAGCAGTACTTC.

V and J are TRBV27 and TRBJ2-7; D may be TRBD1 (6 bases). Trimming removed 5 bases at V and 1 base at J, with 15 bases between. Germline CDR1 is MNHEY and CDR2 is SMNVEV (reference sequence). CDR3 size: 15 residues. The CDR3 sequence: CASSPGQKGSYEQYF. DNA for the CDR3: TGTGCCAGCAGTCCCGGACAGAAGGGGTCCTACGAGCAGTACTTC.

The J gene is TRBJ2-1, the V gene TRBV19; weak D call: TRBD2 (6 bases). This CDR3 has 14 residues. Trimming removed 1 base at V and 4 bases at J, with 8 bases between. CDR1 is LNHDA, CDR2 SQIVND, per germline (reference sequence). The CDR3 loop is CASSIAGDYNEQFF. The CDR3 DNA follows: TGTGCCAGTAGTATAGCGGGGGATTACAATGAGCAGTTCTTC.

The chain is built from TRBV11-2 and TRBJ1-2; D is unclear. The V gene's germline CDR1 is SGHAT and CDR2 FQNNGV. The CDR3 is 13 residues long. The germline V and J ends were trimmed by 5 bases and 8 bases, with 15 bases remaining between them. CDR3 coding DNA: TGTGCCAGCAGCCCCCTGCGGGAGCTAGGCTACACCTTC. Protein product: CASSPLRELGYTF.

The CDR3, as DNA: TGTGCCAGCAGCTTAGCCCAGGGTAGTAGGACAGATACGCAGTATTTT. Translation: CASSLAQGSRTDTQYF. This chain links TRBV7-9 with TRBJ2-3; weak D call: TRBD1 (5 bases). The CDR3 loop spans 16 amino acids. CDR1 and CDR2 (germline): SEHNR, FQNEAQ (reference sequence). The V end lost 0 bases, the J end lost 3 bases, and 13 bases lay between the germline ends.

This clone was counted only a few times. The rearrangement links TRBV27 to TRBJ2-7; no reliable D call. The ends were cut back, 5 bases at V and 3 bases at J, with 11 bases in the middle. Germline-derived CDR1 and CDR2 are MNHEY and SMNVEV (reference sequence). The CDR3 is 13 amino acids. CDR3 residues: CASSAVWGYEQYF. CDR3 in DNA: TGTGCCAGCAGTGCCGTGTGGGGCTACGAGCAGTACTTC.

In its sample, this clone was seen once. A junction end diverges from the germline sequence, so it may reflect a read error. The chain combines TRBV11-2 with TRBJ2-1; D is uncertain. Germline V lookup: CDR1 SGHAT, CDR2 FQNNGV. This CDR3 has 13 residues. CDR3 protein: CASSLEQYSEQFF. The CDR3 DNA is TGTGCCAGCAGCTTAGAACAATACAGTGAGCAGTTCTTC.

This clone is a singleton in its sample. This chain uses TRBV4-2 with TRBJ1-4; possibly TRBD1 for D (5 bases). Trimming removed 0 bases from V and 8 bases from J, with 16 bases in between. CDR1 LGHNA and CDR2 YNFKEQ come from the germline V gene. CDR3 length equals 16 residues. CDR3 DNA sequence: TGTGCCAGCAGCCAAGAGGTGCGGGACGTCCGCGAAAAACTGTTTTTT. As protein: CASSQEVRDVREKLFF.

CDR3 in DNA: TGCGCCAGCAGCTCCAAGGGACTAGCGGGCACAGATACGCAGTATTTT. As protein: CASSSKGLAGTDTQYF. The V call is TRBV4-1, the J call TRBJ2-3, with 11 bases identical to TRBD2. Looked up from germline, CDR1 is MGHRA and CDR2 is YSYEKL. J lost 1 base, V lost 5 bases, and 5 bases had no gene match. There are 16 residues in the CDR3.

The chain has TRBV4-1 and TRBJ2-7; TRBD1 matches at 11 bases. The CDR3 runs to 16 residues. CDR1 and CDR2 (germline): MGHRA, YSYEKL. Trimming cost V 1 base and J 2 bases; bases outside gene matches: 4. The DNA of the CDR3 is TGCGCCAGCAGCCAAGCCCCGGGACAGGGGGCCTACGAGCAGTACTTC. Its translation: CASSQAPGQGAYEQYF.

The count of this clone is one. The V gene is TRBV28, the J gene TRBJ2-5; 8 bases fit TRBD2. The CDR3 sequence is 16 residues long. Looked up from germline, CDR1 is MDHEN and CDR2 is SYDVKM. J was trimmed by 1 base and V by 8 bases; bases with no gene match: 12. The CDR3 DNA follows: TGTGCCAGCTCGTCCGGCGGGCGGGGGGCCCAAGAGACCCAGTACTTC. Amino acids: CASSSGGRGAQETQYF.

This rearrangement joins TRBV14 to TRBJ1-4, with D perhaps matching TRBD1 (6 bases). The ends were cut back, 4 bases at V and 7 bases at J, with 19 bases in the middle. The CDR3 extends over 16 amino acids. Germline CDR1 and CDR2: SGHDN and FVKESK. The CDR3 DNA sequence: TGTGCCAGCAGCCCTTATGGGGGCATATCGGCTGAAAAACTGTTTTTT. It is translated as CASSPYGGISAEKLFF.

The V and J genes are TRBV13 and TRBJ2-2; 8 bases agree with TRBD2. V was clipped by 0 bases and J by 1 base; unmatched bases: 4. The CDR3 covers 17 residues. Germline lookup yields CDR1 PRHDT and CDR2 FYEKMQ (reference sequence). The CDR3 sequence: CASSLGRLAGNTGELFF. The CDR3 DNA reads TGTGCCAGCAGCTTAGGCCGGCTAGCGGGGAACACCGGGGAGCTGTTTTTT.

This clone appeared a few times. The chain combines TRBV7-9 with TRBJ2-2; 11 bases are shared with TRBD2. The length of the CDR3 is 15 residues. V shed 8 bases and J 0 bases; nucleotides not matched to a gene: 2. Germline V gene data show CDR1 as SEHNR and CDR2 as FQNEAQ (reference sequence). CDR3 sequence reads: CASPLAGANTGELFF. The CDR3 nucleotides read TGTGCCAGCCCACTAGCGGGGGCGAACACCGGGGAGCTGTTTTTT.

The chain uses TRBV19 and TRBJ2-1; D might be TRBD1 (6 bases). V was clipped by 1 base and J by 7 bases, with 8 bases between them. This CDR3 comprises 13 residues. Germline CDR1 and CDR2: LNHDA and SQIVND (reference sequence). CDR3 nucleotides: TGTGCCAGTAGTATAGTACAGGGAAATGAGCAGTTCTTC. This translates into CASSIVQGNEQFF.

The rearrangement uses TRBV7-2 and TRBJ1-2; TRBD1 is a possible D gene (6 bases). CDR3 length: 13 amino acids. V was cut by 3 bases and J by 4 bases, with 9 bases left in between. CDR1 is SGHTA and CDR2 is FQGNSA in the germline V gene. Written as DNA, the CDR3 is TGTGCCAGCAGCTTGGACAGTTCCTATGGCTACACCTTC. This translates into CASSLDSSYGYTF.

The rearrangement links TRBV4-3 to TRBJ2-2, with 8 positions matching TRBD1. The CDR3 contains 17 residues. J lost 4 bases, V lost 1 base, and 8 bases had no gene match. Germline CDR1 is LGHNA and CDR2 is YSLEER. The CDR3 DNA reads TGCGCCAGCAGCCAAGGCCAGGGGGCGTTGACCACCGGGGAGCTGTTTTTT. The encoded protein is CASSQGQGALTTGELFF.

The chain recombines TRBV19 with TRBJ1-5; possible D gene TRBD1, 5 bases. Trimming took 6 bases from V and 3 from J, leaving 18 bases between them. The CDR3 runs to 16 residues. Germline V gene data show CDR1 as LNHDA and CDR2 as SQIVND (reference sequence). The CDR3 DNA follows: TGTGCCAGTAGCCAGGGTACCTACGGTGTCAATCAGCCCCAGCATTTT. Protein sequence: CASSQGTYGVNQPQHF.

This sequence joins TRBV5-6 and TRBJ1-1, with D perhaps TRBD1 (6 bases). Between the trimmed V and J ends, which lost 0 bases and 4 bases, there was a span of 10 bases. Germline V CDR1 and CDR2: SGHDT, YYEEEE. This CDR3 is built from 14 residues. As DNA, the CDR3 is TGTGCCAGCAGCTTGGTCCAGGGGACCACTGAAGCTTTCTTT. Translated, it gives CASSLVQGTTEAFF.

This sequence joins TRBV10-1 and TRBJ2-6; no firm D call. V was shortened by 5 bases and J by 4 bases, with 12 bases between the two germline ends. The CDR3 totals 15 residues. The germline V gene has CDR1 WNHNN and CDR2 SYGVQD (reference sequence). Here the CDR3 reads CASSHRQSGANVLTF. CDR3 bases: TGCGCCAGCAGTCATCGTCAATCGGGGGCCAACGTCCTGACTTTC.

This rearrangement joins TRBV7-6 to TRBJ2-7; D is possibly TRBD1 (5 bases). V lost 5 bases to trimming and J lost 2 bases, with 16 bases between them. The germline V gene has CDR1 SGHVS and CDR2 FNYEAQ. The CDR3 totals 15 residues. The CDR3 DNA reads TGTGCCAGCAGCCCCGCGTGGGGCAGAGCCTACGAGCAGTACTTC. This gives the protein CASSPAWGRAYEQYF. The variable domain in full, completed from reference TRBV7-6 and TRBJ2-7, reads GAGVSQSPRYKVTKRGQDVALRCDPISGHVSLYWYRQALGQGPEFLTYFNYEAQQDKSGLPNDRFSAERPEGSISTLTIQRTEQRDSAMYRCASSPAWGRAYEQYFGPGTRLTVT.

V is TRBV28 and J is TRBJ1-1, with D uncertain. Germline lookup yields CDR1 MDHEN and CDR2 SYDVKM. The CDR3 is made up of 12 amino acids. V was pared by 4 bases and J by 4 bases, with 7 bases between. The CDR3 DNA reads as TGTGCCAGCAGTTCCTTACCCACTGAAGCTTTCTTT. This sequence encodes CASSSLPTEAFF.